What follows describes a single T cell receptor (beta chain). The table came from immunoSEQ multiplex PCR; TCRdb's copy has only in-frame clones and leaves some out. The sample records around 52,000 clones, about 83% being singletons. These data are taken from a study of blood T cell repertoires in COVID-19. For the study at large: The study drew acute and convalescent COVID-19 samples from the United States, Italy and Spain. T cells, B-cell-depleted T cells, or PBMCs provided the cDNA or gDNA that served as material.

Germline assignment: CDR1 LGHDT and CDR2 YNNKEL (reference sequence). This CDR3 has 17 residues. The ends lost 1 base at V and 4 bases at J; junction bases unmatched: 8. The chain joins TRBV3-1 (or the pseudogene TRBV3-2) to TRBJ1-4; 8 nucleotides agree with TRBD1. The sequence was obtained from a human donor in a cohort sampled during active COVID-19. The specimen sequenced was peripheral blood. The CDR3 DNA is TGTGCCAGCAGCCAAGTAAAGTCGGGACAGGTTAATGAAAAACTGTTTTTT. This gives the protein CASSQVKSGQVNEKLFF.